Listed here are 3 T cell receptor beta chains from one sample, sequenced in a study of neurological immune-mediated disorders. TCRdb ran MiXCR on the 5' RACE reads and lists one entry per CDR3 protein. The table has roughly 65,000 distinct CDR3 sequences, roughly 5% seen once. The sample comprised PBMCs. These receptor sequences come from a human donor with multiple sclerosis. The donor label of this sample is uncertain.

Only a few counts were recorded for this clonotype. The V call is TRBV5-1, the J call TRBJ2-2; 10 bases fit TRBD2. Germline loops: CDR1 SGHRS, CDR2 YFSETQ. The CDR3 runs to 15 residues. The J segment lost 4 bases and the V segment lost 5 bases, leaving 5 bases of the junction unmatched. The CDR3 region is CASSPTSGATGELFF. The CDR3 nucleotides read TGCGCCAGCAGTCCAACTAGCGGGGCCACCGGGGAGCTGTTTTTT.

This clonotype showed up many times. The chain links TRBV29-1 to TRBJ1-2, with a possible D match to TRBD1 (6 bases). The CDR3 runs 13 residues. CDR1 and CDR2 (germline): SQVTM, ANQGSEA. V was shortened by 4 bases and J by 4 bases, with 13 bases between the two germline ends. The CDR3, as DNA: TGCAGCGTTGCCCGCTTGGACAGCTATGGCTACACCTTC. It codes for CSVARLDSYGYTF.

The sample holds many counts of this clonotype. The CDR3 sequence is CSAARTVNTEAFF. The DNA for the CDR3 is TGCAGTGCAGCCAGGACGGTGAACACTGAAGCTTTCTTT. The chain uses TRBV20-1 and TRBJ1-1; D not certain. Germline V gene data show CDR1 as DFQATT and CDR2 as SNEGSKA (reference sequence). There are 13 residues in the CDR3. The V end was cut by 6 bases, the J end by 0 bases, with 11 bases between.